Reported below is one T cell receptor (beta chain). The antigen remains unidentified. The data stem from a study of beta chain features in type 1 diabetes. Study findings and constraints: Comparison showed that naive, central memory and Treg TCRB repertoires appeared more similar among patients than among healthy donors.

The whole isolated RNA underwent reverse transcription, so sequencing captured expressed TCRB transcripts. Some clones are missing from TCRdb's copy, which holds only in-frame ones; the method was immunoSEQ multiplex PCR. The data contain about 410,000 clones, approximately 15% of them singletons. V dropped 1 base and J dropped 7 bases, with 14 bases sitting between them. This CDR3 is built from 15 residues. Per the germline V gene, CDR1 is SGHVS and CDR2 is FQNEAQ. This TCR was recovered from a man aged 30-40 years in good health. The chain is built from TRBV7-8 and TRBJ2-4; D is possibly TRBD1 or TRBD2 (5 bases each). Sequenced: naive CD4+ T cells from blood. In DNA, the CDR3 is TGTGCCAGCAGCTTAGGGGGGTCTCGTGGTAACATTCAGTACTTC. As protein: CASSLGGSRGNIQYF.